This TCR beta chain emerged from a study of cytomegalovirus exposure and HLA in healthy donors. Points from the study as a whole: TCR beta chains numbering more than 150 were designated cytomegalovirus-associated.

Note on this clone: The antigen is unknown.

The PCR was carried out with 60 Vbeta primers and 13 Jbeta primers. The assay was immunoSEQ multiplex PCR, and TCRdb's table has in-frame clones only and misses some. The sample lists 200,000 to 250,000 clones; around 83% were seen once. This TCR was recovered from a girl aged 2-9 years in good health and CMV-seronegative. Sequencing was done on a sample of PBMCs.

CDR3 coding DNA: TGCGCCAGCAGCCAAGATTTTGATTCGGGGCGAGGGGGCGGGTACTTC. Amino acid sequence: CASSQDFDSGRGGGYF. J is TRBJ2-5 and V is TRBV4-1; 7 bases line up with TRBD1. This CDR3 contains 16 residues. Germline lookup yields CDR1 MGHRA and CDR2 YSYEKL. Trimming removed 0 bases from V and 13 bases from J; junction bases left unmatched: 17.